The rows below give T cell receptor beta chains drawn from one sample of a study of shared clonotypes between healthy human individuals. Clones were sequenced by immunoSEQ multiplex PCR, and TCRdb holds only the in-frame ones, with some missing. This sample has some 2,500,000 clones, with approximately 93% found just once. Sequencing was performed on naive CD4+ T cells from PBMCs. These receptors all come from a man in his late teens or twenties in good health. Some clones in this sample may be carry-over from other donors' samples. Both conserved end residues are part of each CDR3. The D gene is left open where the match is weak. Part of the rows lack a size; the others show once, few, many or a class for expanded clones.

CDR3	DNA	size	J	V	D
CASSSRGDEQFF	TGTGCCAGCAGTTCACGGGGGGATGAGCAGTTCTTC	.	TRBJ2-1	TRBV7-2	TRBD2
CSVGGGSGSPLHF	TGCAGCGTTGGGGGCGGGTCGGGTTCACCCCTCCACTTT	once	TRBJ1-6	TRBV29-1	.
CASSSPGTGGGYTF	TGTGCCAGCAGCTCCCCGGGTACAGGGGGCGGCTACACCTTC	.	TRBJ1-2	TRBV28	TRBD1
CAISEFPGQGARVGQPQHF	TGTGCCATCAGTGAGTTTCCGGGACAGGGGGCGCGGGTGGGTCAGCCCCAGCATTTT	once	TRBJ1-5	TRBV10-3	TRBD1
CASSFGGQGFGQETQYF	TGTGCCAGCAGTTTTGGGGGACAGGGGTTCGGCCAAGAGACCCAGTACTTC	.	TRBJ2-5	TRBV25-1	TRBD1
CASSVQGNLGGAEAFF	TGTGCCAGCAGCGTTCAGGGGAACCTGGGAGGGGCTGAAGCTTTCTTT	few	TRBJ1-1	TRBV9	.
CASNSPGEGYEQYF	TGTGCCAGCAATAGCCCCGGGGAGGGCTACGAGCAGTACTTC	once	TRBJ2-7	TRBV6-5	TRBD2
CASERGGGLAGEQYF	TGTGCCAGTGAACGGGGAGGGGGACTAGCTGGCGAGCAGTACTTC	.	TRBJ2-7	TRBV5-4	TRBD2
CASSRTVSSYNEQFF	TGTGCCAGCAGCCGGACTGTGAGCTCCTACAATGAGCAGTTCTTC	.	TRBJ2-1	TRBV7-8	.
CASSPIGGEYEQYF	TGTGCCAGCTCACCAATCGGGGGAGAGTACGAGCAGTACTTC	once	TRBJ2-7	TRBV18	.
CASSLRPGSGPYEQYF	TGTGCCAGCAGTTTACGCCCGGGTAGCGGGCCCTACGAGCAGTACTTC	.	TRBJ2-7	TRBV28	TRBD2
CASSYPARGYNEQFF	TGTGCCAGCAGTTACCCCGCCCGTGGGTATAATGAGCAGTTCTTC	.	TRBJ2-1	TRBV6-6	.
CASSSRDREDYEQYF	TGTGCCAGCAGTTCCCGGGACAGGGAGGACTACGAGCAGTACTTC	.	TRBJ2-7	TRBV6-6	TRBD1
CSVNRWTSTDTQYF	TGCAGCGTTAACAGATGGACTAGCACAGATACGCAGTATTTT	.	TRBJ2-3	TRBV29-1	.
CASRLGEAFF	TGTGCCAGCCGGCTCGGGGAGGCTTTCTTT	.	TRBJ1-1	TRBV6-1	.
CASSEGSPSYNEQFF	TGCGCCAGCAGTGAAGGGAGTCCCTCCTACAATGAGCAGTTCTTC	.	TRBJ2-1	TRBV10-1	.
CASRPSVRSTIYF	TGTGCCAGCAGGCCATCTGTCCGGAGCACCATATATTTT	.	TRBJ1-3	TRBV28	.
CASSLGGGDQPQHF	TGTGCCAGCAGCTTAGGGGGCGGGGATCAGCCCCAGCATTTT	.	TRBJ1-5	TRBV7-9	.
CASSTPYEQYF	TGTGCCAGCTCCACACCGTACGAGCAGTACTTC	.	TRBJ2-7	TRBV6-1	.
CASRQTSPNRAGNEQFF	TGTGCCAGCAGACAAACCTCTCCAAACAGGGCTGGCAATGAGCAGTTCTTC	.	TRBJ2-1	TRBV27	.
CASSGVRTAETQYF	TGTGCCAGCAGCGGAGTGAGGACGGCAGAGACCCAGTACTTC	.	TRBJ2-5	TRBV21-1	.
CASSEREFPGNTIYF	TGTGCCAGCAGCGAACGGGAGTTCCCTGGAAACACCATATATTTT	.	TRBJ1-3	TRBV9	.
CSARFTSTDTQYF	TGCAGCGCTAGATTTACTAGCACAGATACGCAGTATTTT	.	TRBJ2-3	TRBV29-1	.
CAIIQGPSLNTGELFF	TGTGCCATCATACAGGGGCCATCTTTGAACACCGGGGAGCTGTTTTTT	.	TRBJ2-2	TRBV10-3	TRBD1
CASSLVLASSSYNEQFF	TGCGCCAGCAGCTTGGTGTTAGCGAGTAGCTCCTACAATGAGCAGTTCTTC	.	TRBJ2-1	TRBV5-1	.
CASSVDGRFYNEQFF	TGTGCCAGCAGCGTTGACGGGAGGTTTTACAATGAGCAGTTCTTC	.	TRBJ2-1	TRBV9	TRBD2
CASSPWGTTGELFF	TGCGCCAGCAGCCCGTGGGGGACCACCGGGGAGCTGTTTTTT	.	TRBJ2-2	TRBV5-1	.
CASSQAQRGGLSYEQYF	TGTGCCAGCAGCCAAGCCCAACGGGGGGGGCTCTCCTACGAGCAGTACTTC	.	TRBJ2-7	TRBV4-2	TRBD2
CASSRTGRQPQHF	TGTGCCAGCAGCCGGACAGGGCGGCAGCCCCAGCATTTT	.	TRBJ1-5	TRBV16	TRBD1